The 18 T cell receptor beta chains in this list originate from one sample, sequenced in a study of OX40 agonist ivuxolimab in advanced cancers. The data were produced by immunoSEQ multiplex PCR, yet TCRdb's version contains in-frame clones alone and is incomplete. The top ten hold 5.5% to 7% of the sample, which has tens of thousands of clones, around four fifths seen once. The sample here was CD4+ or CD8+ T cells sorted from blood, taken in a trial of the OX40 agonist ivuxolimab. The receptors come from an adult with an advanced solid tumor such as melanoma, head and neck, liver or kidney cancer.

The rearrangement joins TRBV5-1 to TRBJ2-3; TRBD2 is a possible D gene (5 bases). Germline CDR1 reads SGHRS; CDR2 reads YFSETQ. This CDR3 comprises 16 residues. With 0 bases removed from V and 5 bases from J, the gap between germline ends came to 16 bases. Here the CDR3 DNA reads TGCGCCAGCAGCTTGGAGGTCGGTAACGGGGAAGATACGCAGTATTTT. Translation: CASSLEVGNGEDTQYF.

J is TRBJ1-2 and V is TRBV9; maybe TRBD1 (6 bases). The CDR3 is made up of 19 amino acids. Per germline, CDR1 SGDLS and CDR2 YYNGEE. The V and J ends lost 0 bases and 5 bases respectively, with 26 bases between them. The CDR3 DNA reads as TGTGCCAGCAGCGTAGAGTACGGATTAGCCTTCCAGGGGCGGTATGGCTACACCTTC. It yields the protein CASSVEYGLAFQGRYGYTF.

This chain uses TRBV19 with TRBJ2-7; 7 bases agree with TRBD2. Trimming took 10 bases from V and 1 from J; bases not matched to a gene: 16. Looked up from germline, CDR1 is LNHDA and CDR2 is SQIVND (reference sequence). The CDR3 is 16 residues long. The CDR3 nucleotides read TGTGCCACCTCGGGTAGCGGGTCGGGCATATCCTACGAGCAGTACTTC. Encoded protein: CATSGSGSGISYEQYF.

This rearrangement joins TRBV27 to TRBJ1-1, with D hard to call. V was trimmed by 2 bases and J by 3 bases, leaving 10 bases between them. The CDR3 has 14 amino acids. The germline V gene encodes CDR1 MNHEY and CDR2 SMNVEV (reference sequence). Here the CDR3 reads CASSLGPGDTEAFF. The CDR3 DNA reads TGTGCCAGCAGTTTAGGTCCGGGAGACACTGAAGCTTTCTTT.

The V and J genes are TRBV9 and TRBJ2-7; the D gene is possibly TRBD2 (5 bases). The V end was cut by 0 bases, the J end by 7 bases, with 17 bases between. CDR1 SGDLS and CDR2 YYNGEE come from the germline V gene. This CDR3 is built from 15 residues. Here the CDR3 DNA reads TGTGCCAGCAGCGTAGCAACTTCCTGGCCGGGAGAGCAGTACTTC. This sequence encodes CASSVATSWPGEQYF. Complete variable domain (other parts from reference TRBV9 and TRBJ2-7): DSGVTQTPKHLITATGQRVTLRCSPRSGDLSVYWYQQSLDQGLQFLIQYYNGEERAKGNILERFSAQQFPDLHSELNLSSLELGDSALYFCASSVATSWPGEQYFGPGTRLTVT.

The rearrangement uses TRBV6-1 and TRBJ1-1; D is undetermined. CDR1 is MNHNS and CDR2 is SASEGT in the germline V gene. Trimming removed 1 base from V and 7 bases from J, with 13 bases in between. The CDR3 has 14 amino acids. The CDR3 bases are TGTGCCAGCAGTGAAGAAACGGCGTACCTTGAAGCTTTCTTT. This codes for CASSEETAYLEAFF.

V gene TRBV7-6 combines with J gene TRBJ2-1; the match to TRBD1 covers 12 bases. This CDR3 has 15 amino acids. J gave up 8 bases and V 4 bases, and 6 bases lay outside the gene matches. CDR1 SGHVS and CDR2 FNYEAQ come from the germline V gene. CDR3 DNA: TGTGCCAGCAGCTCCCTGGGACAGGGGGCTTATGAGCAGTTCTTC. The encoded protein is CASSSLGQGAYEQFF.

This chain links TRBV7-2 with TRBJ2-5; 7 bases agree with TRBD2. Germline-derived CDR1 and CDR2 are SGHTA and FQGNSA. The CDR3 loop spans 15 amino acids. The ends lost 5 bases at V and 4 bases at J; junction bases unmatched: 10. The CDR3 nucleotides are TGTGCCAGCAGCCCAAGCGGACTAGAGATAGAGACCCAGTACTTC. Amino acids: CASSPSGLEIETQYF. Based on the CDR3 plus reference TRBV7-2 and TRBJ2-5, the full variable domain is GAGVSQSPSNKVTEKGKDVELRCDPISGHTALYWYRQSLGQGLEFLIYFQGNSAPDKSGLPSDRFSAERTGGSVSTLTIQRTQQEDSAVYLCASSPSGLEIETQYFGPGTRLLVL.

The rearrangement uses TRBV7-3 and TRBJ2-1; possible D gene TRBD2, 6 bases. The germline V and J ends were trimmed by 5 bases and 3 bases, with 14 bases remaining between them. The length of the CDR3 is 15 residues. Germline V gives CDR1 SGHTA, CDR2 FQGTGA. Written as DNA, the CDR3 is TGTGCCAGCAGCCCCAGAAGCGGGCTCTACAATGAGCAGTTCTTC. Translation: CASSPRSGLYNEQFF.

This rearrangement joins TRBV10-1 to TRBJ2-3; D is undetermined. V lost 5 bases, J lost 3 bases, and 9 bases lay in between. The CDR3 length is 13 residues. Germline CDR1 and CDR2: WNHNN and SYGVQD (reference sequence). The chain's CDR3 is CASSPIFTDTQYF. CDR3 bases: TGCGCCAGCAGTCCCATATTTACAGATACGCAGTATTTT.

This sequence joins TRBV9 and TRBJ2-5, with D uncertain. Matching the DNA end better, TRBJ2-7 makes the J call doubtful. The CDR3 covers 14 residues. Germline V gene sequence: CDR1 SGDLS, CDR2 YYNGEE. The chain's CDR3 is CASSVVFSNYEQYF. CDR3 nucleotides: TGTGCCAGCAGCGTAGTATTCTCAAACTACGAGCAGTACTTC.

This clone was seen a few times. The chain employs TRBV19 and TRBJ2-7; D is possibly TRBD1 (6 bases). Germline CDR1 LNHDA, CDR2 SQIVND (reference sequence). There are 18 residues in the CDR3. Trimming stripped 0 bases from V and 3 bases from J, with 21 bases between. This CDR3 reads CASSIEGAAVLGLYEQYV. The CDR3 bases are TGTGCCAGTAGTATAGAGGGGGCCGCAGTCTTGGGGCTCTACGAGCAGTACGTC.

The genes are TRBV6-5 and TRBJ1-6; TRBD1 agrees at 10 bases. CDR1 MNHEY and CDR2 SVGAGI come from the germline V gene. The CDR3 length is 16 residues. V was pared by 0 bases and J by 11 bases, with 7 bases of the junction left unmatched. For the CDR3, the DNA is TGTGCCAGCAGTTACTCGACAGGGACAGGGGCGACACCCCTCCACTTT. Amino acid sequence: CASSYSTGTGATPLHF.

The rearrangement joins TRBV13 to TRBJ1-1; D gene ambiguous. CDR1 and CDR2 (germline): PRHDT, FYEKMQ (reference sequence). The CDR3 contains 14 residues. Deletions cut 0 bases from V and 7 bases from J, with 12 bases between. As DNA, the CDR3 is TGTGCCAGCAGCTTAGGCAGAAATAATGGTGAAGCTTTCTTT. Its translation: CASSLGRNNGEAFF.

The rearrangement links TRBV4-2 to TRBJ2-2, with TRBD2 identical over 10 bases. J was trimmed by 6 bases and V by 2 bases; bases with no gene match: 3. The CDR3 spans 15 residues. The V gene's germline CDR1 is LGHNA and CDR2 YNFKEQ. CDR3 bases: TGTGCCAGCAGCCAATTGAGCGGGAGGGCCGGGGAGCTGTTTTTT. Residues: CASSQLSGRAGELFF.

The V gene is TRBV28, the J gene TRBJ1-4, with D unclear. The germline gives CDR1 MDHEN, CDR2 SYDVKM. The ends were cut back, 5 bases at V and 7 bases at J, with 14 bases in the middle. The CDR3 spans 14 residues. For the CDR3, the DNA is TGTGCCAGCAGTACTCGGGCCATGGTTGAAAAACTGTTTTTT. Amino acids: CASSTRAMVEKLFF.

CDR3 sequence reads: CASSLAAEAFF. Here the CDR3 DNA reads TGTGCCAGCAGTTTAGCCGCTGAAGCTTTCTTT. V and J are TRBV28 and TRBJ1-1; D is unclear. CDR1 and CDR2 (germline): MDHEN, SYDVKM. V gave up 2 bases and J gave up 6 bases, with 4 bases separating them. The CDR3 loop spans 11 amino acids.

In this sample, this clone turned up a few times. The genes are TRBV6-5 and TRBJ2-3; the match to TRBD1 covers 8 bases. The CDR3 spans 16 residues. V was clipped by 0 bases and J by 3 bases; unmatched bases: 5. Germline V gene data show CDR1 as MNHEY and CDR2 as SVGAGI. The CDR3 protein is CASSYSETGGTDTQYF. Written as DNA, the CDR3 is TGTGCCAGCAGTTACTCGGAAACAGGGGGAACAGATACGCAGTATTTT.